The 32 T cell receptor beta chains below all came from one sample that was sequenced in a study of OX40 agonist ivuxolimab in advanced cancers. The assay was immunoSEQ multiplex PCR, and TCRdb's table has in-frame clones only and misses some. The table has around 58,000 clones, 84% seen once. This specimen was CD4+ or CD8+ T cells sorted from blood, taken in a trial of the OX40 agonist ivuxolimab. The receptors shown here come from an adult with an advanced solid tumor such as melanoma, head and neck, liver or kidney cancer.

This clone was observed a single time. J is TRBJ2-1 and V is TRBV19; 11 bases match TRBD2. J gave up 8 bases and V 3 bases, and 6 bases lay outside the gene matches. From germline, CDR1 is LNHDA and CDR2 SQIVND (reference sequence). This CDR3 has 15 residues. CDR3 sequence: CASSIFSGGAHEQFF. As DNA, the CDR3 is TGTGCCAGTAGTATTTTTAGCGGGGGGGCTCATGAGCAGTTCTTC.

The rearrangement joins TRBV9 to TRBJ2-1, with TRBD1 identical over 12 bases. Germline values: CDR1 SGDLS, CDR2 YYNGEE. The CDR3 runs to 17 residues. With V trimmed by 0 bases and J by 9 bases, 10 bases remained unmatched. This chain's CDR3 is CASSVEQGTGGIIEQFF. The CDR3 DNA reads TGTGCCAGCAGCGTAGAACAGGGGACAGGGGGCATTATTGAGCAGTTCTTC.

This chain connects TRBV5-1 to TRBJ1-5; D possibly corresponds to TRBD1 (6 bases). Germline CDR1 is SGHRS and CDR2 is YFSETQ. V dropped 0 bases and J dropped 3 bases, with 10 bases sitting between them. The CDR3 has 15 amino acids. The CDR3 spells CASSLAGDTNQPQHF. The DNA for the CDR3 is TGCGCCAGCAGCTTGGCCGGGGACACCAATCAGCCCCAGCATTTT.

This CDR3 is CSAEVTDRGPSYEQYF. The CDR3 DNA reads TGCAGCGCCGAAGTCACGGACAGGGGGCCCTCCTACGAGCAGTACTTC. The chain joins TRBV29-1 to TRBJ2-7, with 11 positions matching TRBD1. This CDR3 has 16 amino acids. J lost 0 bases, V lost 7 bases, and 11 bases had no gene match. CDR1 SQVTM and CDR2 ANQGSEA come from the germline V gene.

The chain employs TRBV19 and TRBJ2-1; TRBD2 matches 10 bases. The CDR3 is 16 amino acids. Germline trimming cut 1 base from V and 1 base from J; bases unmatched to any gene: 1. CDR1 LNHDA and CDR2 SQIVND come from the germline V gene (reference sequence). CDR3 amino acids: CASSIVAGGSYNEQFF. CDR3 bases: TGTGCCAGTAGTATAGTAGCGGGAGGTTCCTACAATGAGCAGTTCTTC. Using reference TRBV19 and TRBJ2-1 for the parts outside the CDR3, the full variable domain is DGGITQSPKYLFRKEGQNVTLSCEQNLNHDAMYWYRQDPGQGLRLIYYSQIVNDFQKGDIAEGYSVSREKKESFPLTVTSAQKNPTAFYLCASSIVAGGSYNEQFFGPGTRLTVL.

The CDR3 loop is CASSQGQGDEKLFF. The CDR3 DNA is TGTGCCAGCAGCCAGGGACAGGGGGATGAAAAACTGTTTTTT. The gene calls are TRBV7-9 and TRBJ1-4; 11 bases align to TRBD1. This CDR3 is 14 amino acids long. Trimming removed 5 bases from V and 6 bases from J; junction bases left unmatched: 2. The germline V gene has CDR1 SEHNR and CDR2 FQNEAQ (reference sequence).

The chain is built from TRBV19 and TRBJ1-1, with 10 bases lining up with TRBD1. CDR3 length: 15 amino acids. The V and J ends lost 9 bases and 1 base, in that order; junction bases with no gene match: 8. Germline assignment: CDR1 LNHDA and CDR2 SQIVND (reference sequence). The CDR3 nucleotides are TGTGCCAGCCAGACAGGGGGCAATGGGAACACTGAAGCTTTCTTT. Translation gives CASQTGGNGNTEAFF. The complete variable domain, with remaining parts taken from reference TRBV19 and TRBJ1-1, reads DGGITQSPKYLFRKEGQNVTLSCEQNLNHDAMYWYRQDPGQGLRLIYYSQIVNDFQKGDIAEGYSVSREKKESFPLTVTSAQKNPTAFYLCASQTGGNGNTEAFFGQGTRLTVV.

The V call is TRBV6-5, the J call TRBJ2-3; D is unclear. The V gene lost 4 bases and the J gene lost 4 bases, with 9 bases spanning the gap. This CDR3 is 13 amino acids long. From germline, CDR1 is MNHEY and CDR2 SVGAGI. CDR3 sequence reads: CASSWPGSDTQYF. The CDR3 DNA reads as TGTGCCAGCAGTTGGCCGGGCTCAGATACGCAGTATTTT.

The chain joins TRBV6-1 to TRBJ1-5, with D unclear. V was trimmed by 6 bases and J by 0 bases, leaving 6 bases between them. The CDR3 spans 13 residues. Looked up from germline, CDR1 is MNHNS and CDR2 is SASEGT. CDR3 bases: TGTGCCAGCAGGGCATATAGCAATCAGCCCCAGCATTTT. This encodes CASRAYSNQPQHF.

The V and J genes are TRBV27 and TRBJ2-2; 14 nucleotides line up with TRBD2. Germline V gene sequence: CDR1 MNHEY, CDR2 SMNVEV (reference sequence). The CDR3 spans 17 residues. V shed 7 bases and J 7 bases; nucleotides not matched to a gene: 11. This CDR3 is CASTLTSGGARVGELFF. The CDR3 DNA reads as TGTGCCAGCACCCTGACTAGCGGGGGGGCACGGGTCGGGGAGCTGTTTTTT.

The chain couples TRBV6-4 to TRBJ2-3, with TRBD2 matching 10 bases. This CDR3 comprises 15 residues. Trimming cost V 5 bases and J 2 bases; bases outside gene matches: 4. In germline, CDR1 is MRHNA, CDR2 SNTAGT. The CDR3 DNA reads as TGTGCCAGCAGTTGGACTAGCGGACTCACAGATACGCAGTATTTT. Its translation is CASSWTSGLTDTQYF.

V and J are TRBV5-1 and TRBJ2-1; D not certain. This CDR3 has 11 residues. Per the germline V gene, CDR1 is SGHRS and CDR2 is YFSETQ. Trimming removed 3 bases at V and 8 bases at J, with 6 bases between. The CDR3 bases are TGCGCCAGCAGCTCGGTGGATGAGCAGTTCTTC. This sequence encodes CASSSVDEQFF.

This chain uses TRBV19 with TRBJ1-2, with 9 positions matching TRBD1. This CDR3 comprises 15 residues. V gave up 2 bases and J gave up 8 bases; unmatched junction bases: 9. Germline V gene sequence: CDR1 LNHDA, CDR2 SQIVND (reference sequence). The CDR3 reads CASSITGTGNKGYTF. The CDR3 DNA follows: TGTGCCAGTAGTATAACCGGGACAGGGAATAAGGGCTACACCTTC.

The rearrangement uses TRBV5-1 and TRBJ2-1; tentative D call: TRBD1 (5 bases). Looked up from germline, CDR1 is SGHRS and CDR2 is YFSETQ. V was cut by 0 bases and J by 0 bases, with 10 bases left in between. The CDR3 is 16 amino acids. The CDR3 loop is CASSLGGRISYNEQFF. CDR3 nucleotides: TGCGCCAGCAGCTTGGGGGGCCGTATCTCCTACAATGAGCAGTTCTTC.

The CDR3 DNA reads TGTGCCAGTAGTAAGACTAGCGGGACCGATGGGACCCAGTACTTC. Protein product: CASSKTSGTDGTQYF. The rearrangement links TRBV19 to TRBJ2-5; 11 bases map to TRBD2. CDR1 LNHDA and CDR2 SQIVND come from the germline V gene (reference sequence). This CDR3 comprises 15 residues. Trimming cost V 4 bases and J 7 bases; bases outside gene matches: 8.

This clone was recorded only once. For the CDR3, the DNA is TGTGCCTGGAGTGTACTATTGGGGGACGAAAAACTGTTTTTT. It specifies CAWSVLLGDEKLFF. V and J are TRBV30 and TRBJ1-4; weak D call: TRBD1 (5 bases). Germline values: CDR1 GTSNPN, CDR2 SVGIG (reference sequence). Trimming removed 0 bases at V and 8 bases at J, with 13 bases between. CDR3 length: 14 amino acids. Variable domain in full (rest from reference TRBV30 and TRBJ1-4): SQTIHQWPATLVQPVGSPLSLECTVEGTSNPNLYWYRQAAGRGLQLLFYSVGIGQISSEVPQNLSASRPQDRQFILSSKKLLLSDSGFYLCAWSVLLGDEKLFFGSGTQLSVL.

The genes are TRBV19 and TRBJ1-2, with 10 bases matching TRBD1. V dropped 10 bases and J dropped 8; count of bases not matched to a gene: 13. The CDR3 spans 14 residues. Germline CDR1 reads LNHDA; CDR2 reads SQIVND (reference sequence). The CDR3 loop is CATNRDRGFEGYTF. As DNA, the CDR3 is TGTGCCACTAACAGGGACAGGGGATTTGAGGGCTACACCTTC. Using reference TRBV19 and TRBJ1-2 for the parts outside the CDR3, the full variable domain is DGGITQSPKYLFRKEGQNVTLSCEQNLNHDAMYWYRQDPGQGLRLIYYSQIVNDFQKGDIAEGYSVSREKKESFPLTVTSAQKNPTAFYLCATNRDRGFEGYTFGSGTRLTVV.

The chain employs TRBV6-5 and TRBJ2-3; D gene uncertain. CDR1 and CDR2 from the germline V gene are MNHEY and SVGAGI. Trimming left V 7 bases short and J 1 base short, with 6 bases between. CDR3 size: 12 residues. The CDR3 reads CASTAGTDTQYF. CDR3 sequence (DNA): TGTGCCAGCACGGCAGGCACAGATACGCAGTATTTT.

This clone was counted once. The CDR3 DNA is TGTGCCAGCAGTACATCCGGACAGTACACTGAAGCTTTCTTT. Translating it yields CASSTSGQYTEAFF. This chain uses TRBV6-5 with TRBJ1-1, with D perhaps matching TRBD1 (6 bases). CDR1 MNHEY and CDR2 SVGAGI come from the germline V gene. The CDR3 is made up of 14 amino acids. Trimming pared 5 bases from V and 3 bases from J, leaving 13 bases between.

The chain combines TRBV2 with TRBJ2-3, with D perhaps being TRBD1 or TRBD2 (6 bases each). Trimming cost V 8 bases and J 2 bases, with 14 bases left between them. Germline V gene lookup returns CDR1 SNHLY and CDR2 FYNNEI. This CDR3 region has 14 residues. Here the CDR3 reads CASGGPSVTDTQYF. The CDR3 DNA is TGTGCCAGCGGGGGGCCGTCTGTCACAGATACGCAGTATTTT.

The chain links TRBV28 to TRBJ1-1; 7 bases are a match to TRBD1. From germline, CDR1 is MDHEN and CDR2 SYDVKM. The CDR3 contains 15 residues. Trimming removed 4 bases from V and 1 base from J; junction bases left unmatched: 6. The CDR3 loop is CASSSREGANTEAFF. The CDR3 nucleotides are TGTGCCAGCAGTTCCAGGGAGGGGGCGAACACTGAAGCTTTCTTT.

The rearrangement joins TRBV2 to TRBJ1-5; D is possibly TRBD1 (6 bases). The germline gives CDR1 SNHLY, CDR2 FYNNEI. Trimming pared 6 bases from V and 6 bases from J, leaving 15 bases between. This CDR3 has 14 residues. The CDR3 nucleotides read TGTGCCAGCAGCCGGGACAAAGACGGTCAGCCCCAGCATTTT. Amino acid sequence: CASSRDKDGQPQHF.

The chain joins TRBV5-1 to TRBJ1-4; D unclear. Germline V CDR1 and CDR2: SGHRS, YFSETQ. V shed 4 bases and J shed 0 bases, with 10 bases lying between them. This CDR3 region has 15 residues. The CDR3 loop reads CASSAQPTTNEKLFF. CDR3 nucleotides: TGCGCCAGCAGCGCACAACCCACAACTAATGAAAAACTGTTTTTT.

V and J are TRBV7-2 and TRBJ2-1; no firm D call. V dropped 3 bases and J dropped 9 bases, with 6 bases sitting between them. The CDR3 is made up of 11 amino acids. Germline values: CDR1 SGHTA, CDR2 FQGNSA. CDR3 in DNA: TGTGCCAGCAGCTTTGGAAGTGAGCAGTTCTTC. Protein: CASSFGSEQFF.

The CDR3 DNA sequence: TGTGCCTGGAGGGGGGGGACAGGGATTTTCACTGAAGCTTTCTTT. Protein product: CAWRGGTGIFTEAFF. The chain recombines TRBV30 with TRBJ1-1, with 9 bases that match TRBD1. V gave up 3 bases and J gave up 4 bases; unmatched junction bases: 9. Germline assignment: CDR1 GTSNPN and CDR2 SVGIG (reference sequence). The CDR3 is 15 residues long.

The V call is TRBV6-5, the J call TRBJ2-5; 13 nucleotides line up with TRBD2. V gave up 5 bases and J gave up 5 bases; unmatched junction bases: 5. The CDR3 covers 15 residues. Germline CDR1 is MNHEY and CDR2 is SVGAGI. The CDR3 region has the DNA TGTGCCAGCAGTCAACTAGCGGGGGGGCAGGAGACCCAGTACTTC. This encodes CASSQLAGGQETQYF.

The chain links TRBV18 to TRBJ1-5; 7 positions match TRBD1. The CDR3 length is 17 residues. Trimming cost V 0 bases and J 3 bases; bases outside gene matches: 8. Germline CDR1 and CDR2: KGHSH and LQKENI. The CDR3 spells CASSPPITGAPNQPQHF. CDR3 coding DNA: TGTGCCAGCTCACCACCGATTACAGGGGCACCCAATCAGCCCCAGCATTTT.

V is TRBV10-3 and J is TRBJ1-2, with 7 bases identical to TRBD1. CDR3 length: 14 residues. V lost 8 bases to trimming and J lost 2 bases; unmatched junction nucleotides: 8. CDR1 and CDR2 from the germline V gene are ENHRY and SYGVKD. The CDR3 region is CAISKGAGNYGYTF. In DNA, the CDR3 is TGTGCCATCTCCAAGGGGGCCGGAAACTATGGCTACACCTTC.

V usage is TRBV7-2 and J usage is TRBJ2-3; TRBD2 aligns across 7 bases. The CDR3 contains 16 residues. J lost 5 bases, V lost 5 bases, and 13 bases had no gene match. Germline CDR1 SGHTA, CDR2 FQGNSA. CDR3 loop: CASSRTGGSGGDTQYF. CDR3 bases: TGTGCCAGCAGCCGGACCGGCGGGAGCGGTGGAGATACGCAGTATTTT.

This clone was detected only a few times. This chain links TRBV7-9 with TRBJ1-2, with 9 nucleotides matching TRBD1. Per germline, CDR1 SEHNR and CDR2 FQNEAQ (reference sequence). The V gene end was trimmed by 5 bases and the J gene end by 6 bases; junction bases not matched to a gene: 4. The CDR3 totals 13 residues. CDR3 amino acids: CASSPTGGNGYTF. CDR3 bases: TGTGCCAGCAGCCCAACAGGGGGCAATGGCTACACCTTC.

This clone was detected only once. The chain carries TRBV7-9 and TRBJ2-7; 9 nucleotides line up with TRBD1. The CDR3 extends over 16 amino acids. After removal of 5 bases from V and 7 bases from J, the junction contained 15 bases not matched to a gene. Per the germline V gene, CDR1 is SEHNR and CDR2 is FQNEAQ (reference sequence). The CDR3 DNA reads as TGTGCCAGCAGCGAGTCGACAGGGGGAGACGCTATGGAGCAGTACTTC. Its protein product is CASSESTGGDAMEQYF.

This chain uses TRBV18 with TRBJ1-1; D might be TRBD1 (5 bases). V lost 1 base and J lost 3, with 6 bases in between. The CDR3 sequence is 13 residues long. Per the germline V gene, CDR1 is KGHSH and CDR2 is LQKENI. CDR3 protein: CASSPRGYTEAFF. DNA for the CDR3: TGTGCCAGCTCACCACGGGGGTACACTGAAGCTTTCTTT.